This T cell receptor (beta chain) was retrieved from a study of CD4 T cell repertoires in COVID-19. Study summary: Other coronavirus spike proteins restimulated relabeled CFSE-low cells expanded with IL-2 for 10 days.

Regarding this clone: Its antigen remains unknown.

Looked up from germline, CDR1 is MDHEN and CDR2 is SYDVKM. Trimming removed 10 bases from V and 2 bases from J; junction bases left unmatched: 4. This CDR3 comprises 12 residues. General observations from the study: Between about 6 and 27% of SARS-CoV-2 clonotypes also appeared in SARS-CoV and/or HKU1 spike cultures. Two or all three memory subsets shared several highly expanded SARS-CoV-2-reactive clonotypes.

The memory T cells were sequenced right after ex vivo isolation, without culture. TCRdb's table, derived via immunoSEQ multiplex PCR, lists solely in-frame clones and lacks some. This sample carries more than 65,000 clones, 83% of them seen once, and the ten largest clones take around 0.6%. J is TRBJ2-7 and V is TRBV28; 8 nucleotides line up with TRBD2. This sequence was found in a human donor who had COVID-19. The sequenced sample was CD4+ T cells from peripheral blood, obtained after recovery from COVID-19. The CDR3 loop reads CATGGSTYEQYF. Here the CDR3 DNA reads TGTGCCACGGGGGGGTCTACCTACGAGCAGTACTTC. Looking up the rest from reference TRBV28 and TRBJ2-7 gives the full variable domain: DVKVTQSSRYLVKRTGEKVFLECVQDMDHENMFWYRQDPGLGLRLIYFSYDVKMKEKGDIPEGYSVSREKKERFSLILESASTNQTSMYLCATGGSTYEQYFGPGTRLTVT.